This TCR beta chain is drawn from a study of shared clonotypes between healthy human individuals. For the study at large: Each donor had three CD4 naive, three CD4 memory, two CD8 naive and one CD8 memory plate.

Regarding the study as a whole: Few donors limited the genetic and exposure-history diversity represented. A generally larger estimated richness was seen in naive subsets than in memory subsets.

With regard to this clone: Its antigen remains unidentified.

Sequenced by immunoSEQ multiplex PCR; TCRdb stores in-frame clones only, minus some. The profile shows 1.4 million to 1.5 million clones, 96% of them singletons. Donors were healthy HIV-negative adults without recent acute infections or vaccinations. With 4 bases clipped from V and 0 bases from J, the junction kept 5 bases outside the gene matches. The CDR3 contains 16 residues. CDR1 SGHRS and CDR2 YFSETQ come from the germline V gene. The chain couples TRBV5-1 to TRBJ1-1, with 11 positions matching TRBD1. Sequencing was carried out using naive CD4+ T cells sorted from blood. Noted subset: CD45RA+ positively selected. This clonotype was sampled from a man aged 30 to 45 in good health. The DNA of the CDR3 is TGCGCCAGCAGCCGACGGACAGGGGGCTTGAACACTGAAGCTTTCTTT. Its translation: CASSRRTGGLNTEAFF.